What follows is one T cell receptor (beta chain) and its context. The antigen is not known. Germline V gene data show CDR1 as SGDLS and CDR2 as YYNGEE. V was trimmed by 0 bases and J by 0 bases, leaving 22 bases between them. CDR3 length equals 20 residues. The libraries were made with immunoSEQ version 4 in survey mode. Sequencing used immunoSEQ multiplex PCR; TCRdb keeps in-frame clones, though not all of them. The top ten hold 1.5% to 2% of the sample, which has tens of thousands of clones, about four fifths seen once. An overlapping HIV-1 Gag peptide pool stimulated these cells at 0.95 to 1 ug/peptide/mL. Sorted nonresponding memory CD4+ T cells were CD40L-negative, CD69-negative, CD45RO-high. Suppressive ART was started during chronic HIV-1 infection in these adults. CD8+ T cells were removed from PBMCs prior to stimulation. This sample was included in a study of persistence of HIV-infected CD4 T cells. About the study: CD4+ T cells responding to CMV or HIV-1 Gag were isolated. Donors had been on suppressive ART for a median of roughly 8 years.

This sequence originates from an adult man with HIV who was CMV-seropositive. The rearrangement links TRBV9 to TRBJ1-3; D unclear. The sequenced sample was CD4+ T cells sorted from PBMCs after roughly 18-hour stimulation, obtained from a patient who received antiretroviral therapy. The chain's CDR3 is CASSVGVRVGGVFSGNTIYF. The CDR3 nucleotides read TGTGCCAGCAGCGTAGGAGTGAGGGTCGGCGGGGTTTTCTCTGGAAACACCATATATTTT. Filled out from reference TRBV9 and TRBJ1-3, the complete variable domain reads DSGVTQTPKHLITATGQRVTLRCSPRSGDLSVYWYQQSLDQGLQFLIQYYNGEERAKGNILERFSAQQFPDLHSELNLSSLELGDSALYFCASSVGVRVGGVFSGNTIYFGEGSWLTVV.